The entry that follows covers one T cell receptor (beta chain) sequence. The data were obtained in a study of T cell changes during pregnancy in multiple sclerosis. CDR1 and CDR2 (germline): MNHNS, SASEGT. The V segment lost 3 bases and the J segment 8 bases; nucleotides outside the gene matches: 8. This CDR3 has 15 amino acids. Assay: immunoSEQ multiplex PCR; the TCRdb copy retains only in-frame clones and omits some. The profile shows 15,000 to 20,000 clones, approximately 90% of them singletons. Sequenced material: CD4+ T cells from peripheral blood mononuclear cells, taken in the first trimester of pregnancy. The clonotype comes from a female donor in good health, enrolled as a control in a pregnancy study. The gene calls are TRBV6-1 and TRBJ1-2, with 11 positions matching TRBD1. The CDR3 nucleotides are TGTGCCAGCAGTGACCGGACAGGGGGCATCAAAGGCTACACCTTC. It encodes CASSDRTGGIKGYTF.